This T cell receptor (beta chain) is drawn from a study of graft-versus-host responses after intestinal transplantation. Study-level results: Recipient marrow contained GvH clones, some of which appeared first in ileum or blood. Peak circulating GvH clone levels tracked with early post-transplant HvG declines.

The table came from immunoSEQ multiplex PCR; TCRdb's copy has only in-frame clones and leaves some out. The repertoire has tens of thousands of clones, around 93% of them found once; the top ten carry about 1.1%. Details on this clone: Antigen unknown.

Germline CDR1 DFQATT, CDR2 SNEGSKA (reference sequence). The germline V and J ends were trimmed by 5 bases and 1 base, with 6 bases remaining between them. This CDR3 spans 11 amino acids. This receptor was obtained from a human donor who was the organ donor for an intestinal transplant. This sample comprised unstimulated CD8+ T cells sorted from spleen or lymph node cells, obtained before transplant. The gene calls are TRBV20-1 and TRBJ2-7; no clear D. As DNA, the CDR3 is TGCAGTGCTTACTCGTCCTACGAGCAGTACTTC. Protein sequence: CSAYSSYEQYF.